The 3 T cell receptor beta chains below all came from one sample that was sequenced in a study of T cell repertoires in cytomegalovirus infection. TCRdb re-analysed the reads in MiXCR, keeping a single row per CDR3 protein. The sample has roughly 800,000 distinct CDR3 sequences, almost 30% seen once. Which antigens these TCRs recognize remains unknown. This specimen was cultured CD8+ T cells from PBMCs, taken from culture after CMV antigen stimulation. These receptors originate from a human donor in good health (CMV status not recorded). Some clones in this sample may be carry-over from other donors' samples.

This clonotype has a single count. The chain couples TRBV27 to TRBJ2-3; 12 nucleotides agree with TRBD2. With V trimmed by 1 base and J by 2 bases, 10 bases remained unmatched. CDR1 and CDR2 (germline): MNHEY, SMNVEV (reference sequence). There are 19 residues in the CDR3. The CDR3 is CASSLYYHRTSGDTDTQYF. The CDR3 nucleotides read TGTGCCAGCAGTTTATACTATCACAGGACTAGCGGGGACACAGATACGCAGTATTTT.

In this sample, this clonotype turned up a few times. This chain joins TRBV4-1 and TRBJ2-3, with TRBD2 matching over 9 bases. Germline V gene sequence: CDR1 MGHRA, CDR2 YSYEKL. The CDR3 has 16 amino acids. Trimming at V came to 0 bases and at J to 4 bases, leaving 5 bases not matched to a gene. The CDR3 loop reads CASSQEPAGGADTQYF. CDR3 bases: TGCGCCAGCAGCCAAGAGCCGGCGGGGGGGGCAGATACGCAGTATTTT.

This chain joins TRBV12-3 or TRBV12-4 and TRBJ1-2; 7 bases map to TRBD1. After removal of 5 bases from V and 1 base from J, the junction contained 10 bases not matched to a gene. The CDR3 sequence is 16 residues long. The CDR3 spells CASSGTVNPRNYGYTF. The CDR3 coding sequence is TGTGCCAGCAGTGGGACAGTCAATCCCCGTAACTATGGCTACACCTTC.